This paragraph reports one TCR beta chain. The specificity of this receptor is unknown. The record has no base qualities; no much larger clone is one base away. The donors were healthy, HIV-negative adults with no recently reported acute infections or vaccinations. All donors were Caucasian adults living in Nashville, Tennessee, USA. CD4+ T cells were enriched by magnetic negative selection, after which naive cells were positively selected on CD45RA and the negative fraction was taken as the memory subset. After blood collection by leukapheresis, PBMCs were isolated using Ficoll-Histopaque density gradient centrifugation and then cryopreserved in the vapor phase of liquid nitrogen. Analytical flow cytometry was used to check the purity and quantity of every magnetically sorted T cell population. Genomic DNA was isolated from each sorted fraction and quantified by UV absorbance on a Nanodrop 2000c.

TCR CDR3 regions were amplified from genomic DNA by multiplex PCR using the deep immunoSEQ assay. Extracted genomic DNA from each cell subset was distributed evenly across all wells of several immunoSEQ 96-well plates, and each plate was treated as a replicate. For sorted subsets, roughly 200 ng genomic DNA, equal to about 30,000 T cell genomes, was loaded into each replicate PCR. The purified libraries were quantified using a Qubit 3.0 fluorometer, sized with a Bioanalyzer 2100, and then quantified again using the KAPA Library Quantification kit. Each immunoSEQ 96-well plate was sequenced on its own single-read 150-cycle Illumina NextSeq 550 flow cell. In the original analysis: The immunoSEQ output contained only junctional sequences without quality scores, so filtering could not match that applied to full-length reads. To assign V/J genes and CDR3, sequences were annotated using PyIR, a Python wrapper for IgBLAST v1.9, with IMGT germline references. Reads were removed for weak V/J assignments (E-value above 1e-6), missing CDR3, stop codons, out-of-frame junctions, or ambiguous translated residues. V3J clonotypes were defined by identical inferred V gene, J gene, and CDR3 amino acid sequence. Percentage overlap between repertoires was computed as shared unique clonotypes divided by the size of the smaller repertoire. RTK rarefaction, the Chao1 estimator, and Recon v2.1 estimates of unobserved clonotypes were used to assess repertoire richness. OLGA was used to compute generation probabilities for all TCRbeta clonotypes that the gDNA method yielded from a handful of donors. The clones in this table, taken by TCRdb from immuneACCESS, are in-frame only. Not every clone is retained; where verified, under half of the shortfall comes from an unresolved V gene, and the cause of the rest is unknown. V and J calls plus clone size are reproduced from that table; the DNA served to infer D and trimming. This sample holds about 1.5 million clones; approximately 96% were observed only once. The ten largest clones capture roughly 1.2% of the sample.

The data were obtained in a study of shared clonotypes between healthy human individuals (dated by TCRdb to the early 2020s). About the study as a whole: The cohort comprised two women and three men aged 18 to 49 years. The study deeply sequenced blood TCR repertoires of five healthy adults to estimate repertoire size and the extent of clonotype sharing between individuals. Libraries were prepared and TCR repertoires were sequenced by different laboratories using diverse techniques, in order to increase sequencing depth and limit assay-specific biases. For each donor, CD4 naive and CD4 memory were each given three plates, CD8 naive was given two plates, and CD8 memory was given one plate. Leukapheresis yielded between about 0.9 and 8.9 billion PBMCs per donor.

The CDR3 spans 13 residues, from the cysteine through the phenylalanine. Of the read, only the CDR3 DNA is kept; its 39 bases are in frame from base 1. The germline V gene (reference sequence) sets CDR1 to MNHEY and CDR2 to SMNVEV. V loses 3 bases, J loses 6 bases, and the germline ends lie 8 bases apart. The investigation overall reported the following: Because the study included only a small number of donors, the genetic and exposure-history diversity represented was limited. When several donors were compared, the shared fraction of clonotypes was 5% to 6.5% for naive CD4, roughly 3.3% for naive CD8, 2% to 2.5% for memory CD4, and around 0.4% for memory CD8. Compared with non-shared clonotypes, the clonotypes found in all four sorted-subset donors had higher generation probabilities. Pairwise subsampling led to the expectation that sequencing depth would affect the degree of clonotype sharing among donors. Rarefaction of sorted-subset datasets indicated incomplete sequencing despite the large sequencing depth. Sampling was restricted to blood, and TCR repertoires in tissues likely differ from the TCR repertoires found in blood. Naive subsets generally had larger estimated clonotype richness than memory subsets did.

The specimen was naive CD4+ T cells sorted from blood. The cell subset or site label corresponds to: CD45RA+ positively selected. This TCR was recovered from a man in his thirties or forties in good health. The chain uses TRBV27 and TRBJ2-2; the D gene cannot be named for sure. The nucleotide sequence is TGTGCCAGCAGTTTCCGGTCGGCCGGGGAGCTGTTTTTT. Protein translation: CASSFRSAGELFF.